There are many counts of the clone carrying this TCR beta chain. Its antigen is as yet unknown. These data belong to a study of tumor-infiltrating lymphocytes in primary liver carcinoma. For the study at large: Every sample contained roughly 3.5 to 7.13 million productive TCRbeta reads, and these numbers were similar from one tissue type to another. Broader study findings: Tumors and blood were compared for top-250-clone fraction, and tumors had the significantly higher value (p = 0.039). Researchers found tumor-adjacent and tumor-blood pairs overlapped less than tumor region pairs.

The input was approximately 500 ng total RNA; TCR beta cDNA was made from it with a constant-region primer. Slightly modified ARM-PCR served as the procedure for the TCR beta libraries. These libraries came from three rounds of nested multiplex PCR. It was with TRBV1-TRBV30 forward primers and a C-beta reverse primer that the first two PCR rounds were run, at about 10 cycles each. Via MiXCR, TCRdb re-called the multiplex PCR reads, giving one row per CDR3 protein. Of about 210,000 distinct CDR3 sequences in the sample, just under 85% were seen once. Co-extracting RNA and DNA was done with roughly 18-32 mg of unsorted bulk tissue as input. Primary liver carcinoma, confirmed by histopathology, was surgically resected. Germline CDR1 MDHEN, CDR2 SYDVKM. This CDR3 contains 16 residues. V shed 5 bases and J shed 0 bases, with 13 bases lying between them.

The sequencing sample was made of tumor tissue from primary liver carcinoma. The V gene is TRBV28, the J gene TRBJ1-4, with D possibly TRBD1 on 5 matching bases. The source is a man aged 35-49 years with primary liver carcinoma and hepatitis B virus infection. CDR3 DNA: TGTGCCAGCAGTCTTCAGACAGCACCAACTAATGAAAAACTGTTTTTT. It is translated as CASSLQTAPTNEKLFF.